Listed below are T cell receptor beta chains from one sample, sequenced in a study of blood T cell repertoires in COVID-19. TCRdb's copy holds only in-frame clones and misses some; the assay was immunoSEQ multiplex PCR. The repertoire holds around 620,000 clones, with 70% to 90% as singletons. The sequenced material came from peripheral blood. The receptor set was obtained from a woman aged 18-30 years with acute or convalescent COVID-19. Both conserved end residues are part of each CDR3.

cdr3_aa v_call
CASSLEVNTEAFF TRBV23-1
CASSPYRGQGTEAFF TRBV11-2
CASDGRGQENTEAFF TRBV2
CASSLEDLGGYEQYF TRBV7-2
CASSEGTENYGYTF TRBV6-4
CASSPRQGEGEQYF TRBV11-2
CASSGTGYGEAFF TRBV5-1
CASSVQGWYEQYF TRBV11-2
CASSVQPGLNNSPLHF TRBV9
CASSQSRPGVYEKLFF TRBV14